This T cell receptor beta chain was retrieved from a study of T cell responses to AZD1222 COVID-19 vaccine (TCRdb year 2021). In the study overall: AZD1222 recipients with second doses at about 4 weeks or about 12 weeks were pooled, because spike-specific TCR depth and breadth did not differ between schedules. A total of more than 230 trial participants underwent TCR sequencing, of whom nearly 210 had received two doses of AZD1222 and some 25 had received two doses of the MenACWY control vaccine. Trial participants were enrolled by age into subgroups of 18-55, 56-69 and 70-plus years, and around 150, 29 and 61 TCR-sequenced participants, respectively, were included in these subgroups.

Per the publication, the time point label means: baseline before first vaccination. Vaccinee samples came from UK trials COV001 and COV002, including a single-blind randomized controlled phase 2/3 trial of AZD1222 (ChAdOx1 nCoV-19) in healthy adults. For TCRbeta chain sequencing, PBMC samples were collected from trial participants at day 0 and at day 28 after the second dose. The CDR3 regions of human TCRbeta chains were subjected to immunosequencing. The paper's data handling went like this. TCRs in the repertoires were compared against a reference library of SARS-CoV-2-specific TCRs that had been generated with the MIRA antigen-specificity platform. Breadth meant the fraction of unique TCRs that were SARS-CoV-2-associated, whereas depth meant the fraction of total T cells that were SARS-CoV-2-associated. Using the MIRA data, each spike-specific TCR was assigned both to the spike region to which the TCR was reactive and to a CD4 or CD8 class. Log10-transformed breadth and depth values were compared by one-way ANOVA with Sidak's multiple comparisons tests. TCRdb's version of the immuneACCESS table is confined to in-frame rearrangements and falls short of the full clone set. An unresolved V gene accounts for under half of the shortfall where checked; the remainder is of unknown origin. For V, J and clone size, that table is used; D and trimming come from the DNA. The sample contains approximately 110,000 clones, roughly 80% of them found a single time. The ten largest account for 4% to 6% of the sample.

The paper's findings and limits, for the study overall: Vaccine-associated CD4 TCRs spanned the whole spike protein, with dominant responses in regions 160-218 and 743-854. The 56-69-year group was small, and its depth increase did not reach significance, likely because of low power. Because no samples from the day 14 peak response were available, repertoires could be characterized only after the peak T cell response. Reportedly, almost half of the unique spike-specific TCRs recognized epitopes lying outside the regions that are mutated in the B.1.351 and B.1.1.7 variants. Only five to seven AZD1222 recipients were SARS-CoV-2 seropositive at baseline, limiting conclusions about previously exposed vaccinees. Participants were mostly white British and included more females than males, and it was suggested by the authors that clonal diversity may have been underestimated. After two AZD1222 doses, spike-specific TCR breadth and depth were significantly higher than at day 0 and than in MenACWY recipients.

The germline V gene provides CDR1 SGHDN and CDR2 FVKESK. Its CDR3 holds 15 amino acids, cysteine through phenylalanine. Of all the DNA, just the CDR3 is kept, 45 bases in frame from base 1. The germline V and J ends show losses of 7 bases and 1 base respectively, and no gene match explains 6 bases of the junction. Regarding this clone: No antigen is known for it. No much larger clone exists at a distance of one base, and base qualities are not known.

This receptor was taken from an adult in good health. The chain is made from TRBV14 and TRBJ2-2, with 7 central nucleotides matching TRBD1. The input for sequencing was peripheral blood, taken on day 0 of AZD1222 vaccination. The CDR3 protein is CASKRGQMNTGELFF. The bases are TGTGCCAGCAAAAGGGGACAGATGAACACCGGGGAGCTGTTTTTT.